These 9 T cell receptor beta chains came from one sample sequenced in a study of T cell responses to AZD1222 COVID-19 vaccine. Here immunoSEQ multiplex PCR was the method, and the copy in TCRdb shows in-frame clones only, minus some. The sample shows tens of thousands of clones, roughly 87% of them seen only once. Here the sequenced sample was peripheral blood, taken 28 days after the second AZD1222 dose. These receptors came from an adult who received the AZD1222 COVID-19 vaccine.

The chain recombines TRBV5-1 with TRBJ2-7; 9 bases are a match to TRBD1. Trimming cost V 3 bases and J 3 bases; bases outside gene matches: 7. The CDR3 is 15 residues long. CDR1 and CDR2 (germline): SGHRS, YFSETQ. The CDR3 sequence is CASSSGTGIVYEQYF. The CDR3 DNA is TGCGCCAGCAGCTCAGGGACAGGGATCGTCTACGAGCAGTACTTC.

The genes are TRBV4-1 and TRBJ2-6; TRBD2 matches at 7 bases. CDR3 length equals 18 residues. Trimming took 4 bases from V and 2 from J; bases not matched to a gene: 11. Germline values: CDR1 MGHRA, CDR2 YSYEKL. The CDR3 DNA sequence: TGCGCCAGCAGCCCCCCGACTAGCCCGAACCCTGGGGCCAACGTCCTGACTTTC. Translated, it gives CASSPPTSPNPGANVLTF.

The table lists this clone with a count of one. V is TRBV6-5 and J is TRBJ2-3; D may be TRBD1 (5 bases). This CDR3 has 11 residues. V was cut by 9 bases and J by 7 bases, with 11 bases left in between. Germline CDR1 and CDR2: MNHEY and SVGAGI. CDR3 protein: CASRGGNTQYF. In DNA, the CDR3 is TGTGCCAGTAGGGGTGGGAATACGCAGTATTTT.

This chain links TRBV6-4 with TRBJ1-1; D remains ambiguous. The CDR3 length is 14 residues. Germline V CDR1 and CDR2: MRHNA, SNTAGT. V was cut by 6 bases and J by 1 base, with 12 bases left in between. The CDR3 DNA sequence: TGTGCCAGCAGCATATCCCCAGGGAACACTGAAGCTTTCTTT. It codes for CASSISPGNTEAFF.

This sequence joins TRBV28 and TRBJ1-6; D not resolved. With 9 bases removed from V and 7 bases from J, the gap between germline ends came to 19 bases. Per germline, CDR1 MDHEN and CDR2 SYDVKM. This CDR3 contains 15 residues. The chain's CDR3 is CASHREAVPNSPLHF. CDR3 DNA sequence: TGTGCCAGTCATAGGGAGGCAGTTCCGAATTCACCCCTCCACTTT.

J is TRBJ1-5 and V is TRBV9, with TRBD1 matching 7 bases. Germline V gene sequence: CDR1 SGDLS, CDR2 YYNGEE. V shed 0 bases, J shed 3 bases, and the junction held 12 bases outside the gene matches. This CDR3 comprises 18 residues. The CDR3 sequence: CASSVDPSTGAPNQPQHF. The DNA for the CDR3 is TGTGCCAGCAGCGTAGATCCCTCCACAGGGGCCCCCAATCAGCCCCAGCATTTT.

The CDR3 loop reads CASSAEVGNEQFF. The CDR3 bases are TGTGCCAGCAGTGCGGAGGTCGGGAATGAGCAGTTCTTC. The chain is built from TRBV6-4 and TRBJ2-1, with D perhaps matching TRBD2 (5 bases). Trimming took off 4 bases at V and 7 bases at J, with 11 bases between the two ends. This CDR3 is built from 13 residues. Germline values: CDR1 MRHNA, CDR2 SNTAGT.

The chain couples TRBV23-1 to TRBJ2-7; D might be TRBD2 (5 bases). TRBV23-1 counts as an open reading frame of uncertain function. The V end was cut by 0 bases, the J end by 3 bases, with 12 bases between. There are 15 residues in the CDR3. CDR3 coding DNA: TGCGCCAGCAGTCAATCGAGGGCAGGCGGCTACGAGCAGTACTTC. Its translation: CASSQSRAGGYEQYF.

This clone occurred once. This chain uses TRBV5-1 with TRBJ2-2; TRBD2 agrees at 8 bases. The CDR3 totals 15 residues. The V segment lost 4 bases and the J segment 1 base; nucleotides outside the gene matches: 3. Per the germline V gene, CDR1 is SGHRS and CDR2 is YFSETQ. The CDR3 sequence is CASSRTSRNTGELFF. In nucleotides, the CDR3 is TGCGCCAGCAGCCGGACTAGCAGGAACACCGGGGAGCTGTTTTTT.